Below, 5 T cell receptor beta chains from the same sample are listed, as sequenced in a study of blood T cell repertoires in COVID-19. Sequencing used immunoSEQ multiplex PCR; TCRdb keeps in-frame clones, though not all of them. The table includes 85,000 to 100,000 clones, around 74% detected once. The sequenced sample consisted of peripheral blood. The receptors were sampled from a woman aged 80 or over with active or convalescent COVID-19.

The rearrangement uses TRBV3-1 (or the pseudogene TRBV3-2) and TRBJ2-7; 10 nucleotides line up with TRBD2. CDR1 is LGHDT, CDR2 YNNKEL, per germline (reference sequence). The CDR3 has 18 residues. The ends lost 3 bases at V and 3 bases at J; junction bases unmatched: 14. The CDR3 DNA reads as TGTGCCAGCAGCCAGAGCGATCGGAGGGCTAGCGGGAGCTACGAGCAGTACTTC. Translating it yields CASSQSDRRASGSYEQYF.

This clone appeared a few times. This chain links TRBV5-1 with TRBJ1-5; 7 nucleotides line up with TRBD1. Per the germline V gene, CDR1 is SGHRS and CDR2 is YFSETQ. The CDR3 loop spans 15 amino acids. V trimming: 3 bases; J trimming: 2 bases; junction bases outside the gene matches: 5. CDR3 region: CASSSTGAGNQPQHF. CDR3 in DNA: TGCGCCAGCAGCTCCACAGGGGCGGGCAATCAGCCCCAGCATTTT. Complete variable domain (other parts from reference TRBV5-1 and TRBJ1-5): KAGVTQTPRYLIKTRGQQVTLSCSPISGHRSVSWYQQTPGQGLQFLFEYFSETQRNKGNFPGRFSGRQFSNSRSEMNVSTLELGDSALYLCASSSTGAGNQPQHFGDGTRLSIL.

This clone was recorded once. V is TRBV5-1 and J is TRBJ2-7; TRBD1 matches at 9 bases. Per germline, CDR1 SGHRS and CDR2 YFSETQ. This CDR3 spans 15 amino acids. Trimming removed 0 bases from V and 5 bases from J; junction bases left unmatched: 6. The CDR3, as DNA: TGCGCCAGCAGCTTGGCCGGGACAGGGTGGGACGAGCAGTACTTC. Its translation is CASSLAGTGWDEQYF.

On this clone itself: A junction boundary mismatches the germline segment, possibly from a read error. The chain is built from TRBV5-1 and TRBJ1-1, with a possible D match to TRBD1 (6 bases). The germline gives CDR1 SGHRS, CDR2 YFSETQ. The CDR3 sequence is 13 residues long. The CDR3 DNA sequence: TGTGCCAGCAGCCTCAACAGGGCCTTGGAAGCTTTCTTT. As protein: CASSLNRALEAFF.

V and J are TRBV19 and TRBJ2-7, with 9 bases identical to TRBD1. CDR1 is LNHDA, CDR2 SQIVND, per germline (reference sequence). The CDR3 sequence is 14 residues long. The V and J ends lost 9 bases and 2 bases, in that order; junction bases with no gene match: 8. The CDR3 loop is CARYSGQGPYEQYF. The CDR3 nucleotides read TGTGCCAGGTACTCCGGACAGGGGCCCTACGAGCAGTACTTC.